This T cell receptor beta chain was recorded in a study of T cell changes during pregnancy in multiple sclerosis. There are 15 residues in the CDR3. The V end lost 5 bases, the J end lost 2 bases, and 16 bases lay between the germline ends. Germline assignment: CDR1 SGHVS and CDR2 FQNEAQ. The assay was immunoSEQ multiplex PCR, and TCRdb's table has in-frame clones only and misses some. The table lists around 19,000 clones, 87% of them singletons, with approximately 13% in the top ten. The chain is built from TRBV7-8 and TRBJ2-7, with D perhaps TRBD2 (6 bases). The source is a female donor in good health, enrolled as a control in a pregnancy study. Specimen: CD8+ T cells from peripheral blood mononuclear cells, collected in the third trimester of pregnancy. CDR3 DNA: TGTGCCAGCAGCCCACAGGAGGGGACCCCCTACGAGCAGTACTTC. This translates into CASSPQEGTPYEQYF. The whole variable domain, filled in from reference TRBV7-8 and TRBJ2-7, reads GAGVSQSPRYKVAKRGQDVALRCDPISGHVSLFWYQQALGQGPEFLTYFQNEAQLDKSGLPSDRFFAERPEGSVSTLKIQRTQQEDSAVYLCASSPQEGTPYEQYFGPGTRLTVT.